This TCR beta chain is from a study of blood T cell repertoires in COVID-19. The wider study: T cells, B-cell-depleted T cells, or PBMCs supplied cDNA or gDNA.

Original handling: Using reference gene primer amplification, nucleated cell counts were estimated. This table comes from immunoSEQ multiplex PCR, and its TCRdb copy is limited to in-frame clones, with some not included. The V and J calls and clone size were taken over from that table, and D and trimming were inferred from the DNA. The sample yields 250,000 to 350,000 clones, 84% seen once. This CDR3 is built from 18 residues. The germline V gene encodes CDR1 MNHEY and CDR2 SMNVEV (reference sequence). The V segment lost 5 bases and the J segment 8 bases; nucleotides outside the gene matches: 19. This chain connects TRBV27 to TRBJ2-1; TRBD1 aligns across 9 bases. Sequences were obtained from peripheral blood. The source is a human donor with COVID-19, enrolled during active disease. The donor label of this sample is uncertain. The CDR3 sequence: CASSAQSFPGQGGDEQFF. The CDR3 nucleotides read TGTGCCAGCAGTGCCCAGTCTTTTCCGGGACAGGGAGGAGATGAGCAGTTCTTC.